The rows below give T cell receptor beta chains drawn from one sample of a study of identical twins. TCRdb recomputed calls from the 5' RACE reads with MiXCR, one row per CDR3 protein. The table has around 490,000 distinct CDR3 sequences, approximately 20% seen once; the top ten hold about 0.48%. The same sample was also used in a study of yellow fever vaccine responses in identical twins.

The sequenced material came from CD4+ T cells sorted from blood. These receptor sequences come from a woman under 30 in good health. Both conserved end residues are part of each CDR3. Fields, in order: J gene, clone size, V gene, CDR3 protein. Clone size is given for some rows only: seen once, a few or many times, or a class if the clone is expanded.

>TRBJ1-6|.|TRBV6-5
CASSYSSKGYNSPLHF
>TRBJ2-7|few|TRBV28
CASSPPHYEQYF
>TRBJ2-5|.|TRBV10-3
CAISEFIGQTQETQYF
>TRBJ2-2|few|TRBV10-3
CAISERNTGELFF
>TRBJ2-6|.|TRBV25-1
CASSDPSGANVLTF
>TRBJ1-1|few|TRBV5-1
CASSLSGNRNTEAFF
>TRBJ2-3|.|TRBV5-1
CASSDGTHGDTDTQYF
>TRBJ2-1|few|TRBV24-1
CATRSGSGSYNEQFF
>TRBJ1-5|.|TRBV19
CANTWGQYSNQPQHF
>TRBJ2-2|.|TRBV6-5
CASSYFRLDRGRGTGELFF
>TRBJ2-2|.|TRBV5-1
CASSIGQGAANTGELFF
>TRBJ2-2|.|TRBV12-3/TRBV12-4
CASTSRTDRLAGPNTGELFF
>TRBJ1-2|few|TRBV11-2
CASSIKNYGYTF
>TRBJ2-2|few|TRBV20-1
CSARDPRAGMNTGELFF
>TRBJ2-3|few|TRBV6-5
CASSYSPSGYTDTQYF
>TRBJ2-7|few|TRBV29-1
CSVRQGMGYEQYF
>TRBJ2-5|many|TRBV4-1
CASSRAAQETQYF
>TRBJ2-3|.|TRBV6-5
CASSLLGLAGGSTDTQYF
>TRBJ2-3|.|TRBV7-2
CASSSQVTTDTQYF
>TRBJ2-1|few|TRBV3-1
CASSQKIVVFGEQFF
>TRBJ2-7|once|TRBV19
CASSSEPYEQYF
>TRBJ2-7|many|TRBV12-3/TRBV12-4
CASSLGLAGVYEQYF
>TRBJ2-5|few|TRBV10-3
CAISRNGGAGETQYF
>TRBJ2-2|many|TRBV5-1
CASSLASTGELFF
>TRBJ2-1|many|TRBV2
CASSSLAGAPSKQFF
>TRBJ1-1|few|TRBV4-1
CASSQVGTMNTEAFF
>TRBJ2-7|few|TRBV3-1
CASSRSTTLLWEQYF
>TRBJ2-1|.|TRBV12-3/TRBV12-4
CASRPRQGDYNEQFF
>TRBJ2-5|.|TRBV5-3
CARSADRAYQETQYF
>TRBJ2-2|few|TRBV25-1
CASSEFGPGLNTGELFF
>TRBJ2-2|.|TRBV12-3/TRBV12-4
CASTLTDRANTGELFF
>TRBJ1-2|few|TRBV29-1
CSVDRQGYYGYTF
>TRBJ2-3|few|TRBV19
CASTRTNTDTQYF
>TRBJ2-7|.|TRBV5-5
CASSSQTRVSYEQYF
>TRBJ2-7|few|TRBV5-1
CASSWGGLAEPYEQYF
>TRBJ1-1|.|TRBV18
CASSPRLDRDTEAFF
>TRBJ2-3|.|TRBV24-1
CATMTSGSTDTQYF
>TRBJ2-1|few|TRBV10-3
CAITAASSYNEQFF
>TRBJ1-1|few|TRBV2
CASSEDTGGGTEAFF
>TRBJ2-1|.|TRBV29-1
CSVDTGSGRLNEQFF
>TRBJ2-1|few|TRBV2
CASSGLGSGGWDEQFF
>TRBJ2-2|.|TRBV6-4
CASSVGSGSATGELFF
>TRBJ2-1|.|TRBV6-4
CASSDSGSSSSYNEQFF
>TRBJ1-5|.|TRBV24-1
CATSPVGSVSNQPQHF
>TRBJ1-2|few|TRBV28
CASSPKDDRGYGYTF
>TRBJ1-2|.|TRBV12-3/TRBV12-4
CASSLRGSNYGYTF
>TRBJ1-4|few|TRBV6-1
CASGSSGASEKLFF
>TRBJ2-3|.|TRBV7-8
CASSNSPSTDTQYF
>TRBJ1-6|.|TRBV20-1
CSAPGRGYNSPLHF
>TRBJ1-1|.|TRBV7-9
CASSLDGQNTEAFF
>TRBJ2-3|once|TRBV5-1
CASSQGLAGLGSSTDTQYF
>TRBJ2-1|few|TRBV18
CASSPPRASGSGNEQFF
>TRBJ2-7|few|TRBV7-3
CASSSYPSYEQYF
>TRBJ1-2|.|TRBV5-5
CASSPEDSPPYGYTF
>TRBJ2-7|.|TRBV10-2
CASSESYRVVVYEQYF
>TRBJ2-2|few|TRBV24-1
CATGKGTGELFF
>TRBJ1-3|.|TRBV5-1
CASSLIGSDSGNTIYF